Listed below are T cell receptor beta chains from one sample, sequenced in a study of blood T cell repertoires in COVID-19. Profiled with immunoSEQ multiplex PCR; TCRdb holds only in-frame clones, not every one. This sample has 100,000 to 150,000 clones, with 80% to 95% found just once. The sequencing input was peripheral blood. The receptors shown here come from a man aged 45-60 years with COVID-19, enrolled during active disease. Each CDR3 is given with its conserved first and last residue. D genes are given only for firm matches. A clone size is listed for some rows: how often the clone was seen (once, few, many), or a class if it is expanded.

cdr3_length,j_call,v_call,d_call,clone_size,cdr3_nt,cdr3_aa
16,TRBJ1-1,TRBV5-4,TRBD1,NA,TGTGCCAGCAGCTTGGCCCCGACAGGGGTTAACACTGAAGCTTTCTTT,CASSLAPTGVNTEAFF
13,TRBJ1-2,TRBV2,NA,once,TGTGCCAGCAGTGAGTGGACTAATACTGGCTACACCTTC,CASSEWTNTGYTF
15,TRBJ2-6,TRBV19,NA,NA,TGTGCCAGTAGTATGTCCCCTAGCGAGGCCAACGTCCTGACTTTC,CASSMSPSEANVLTF
12,TRBJ2-7,TRBV5-6,NA,NA,TGTGCCAGCAGCCTCCCGGACAGTACGAAGTACTTC,CASSLPDSTKYF
14,TRBJ1-2,TRBV28,NA,NA,TGTGCCAGCAGTTTCCAGGGATCTAACTATGGCTACACCTTC,CASSFQGSNYGYTF
13,TRBJ1-2,TRBV5-4,NA,NA,TGTGCCAGCAGCCCGGACAGTAACTATGGCTACACCTTC,CASSPDSNYGYTF
14,TRBJ1-3,TRBV7-9,TRBD1,NA,TGTGCCCAAGATGCAGGGGGCGAGGGAAACACCATATATTTT,CAQDAGGEGNTIYF
11,TRBJ2-2,TRBV5-4,NA,few,TGTGCCAGCAGCTTGCTCGGGGAGCTGTTTTTT,CASSLLGELFF
12,TRBJ1-2,TRBV20-1,NA,NA,TGCAGTGCTAGTGAGAGCAACTATGGCTACACCTTC,CSASESNYGYTF
16,TRBJ1-6,TRBV28,TRBD1,NA,TGTGCCAGCAGTTTATTACAGGGGGCTAACAATTCACCCCTCCACTTT,CASSLLQGANNSPLHF
15,TRBJ2-7,TRBV6-2/TRBV6-3,TRBD2,NA,TGTGCCAGCAGCCATGGGACTAGCGGGAACTACGAGCAGTACTTC,CASSHGTSGNYEQYF
16,TRBJ1-6,TRBV20-1,TRBD1,NA,TGCAGTGCTAGTGTTTCCTCGACAGGGAGATTTTCACCCCTCCACTTT,CSASVSSTGRFSPLHF
17,TRBJ2-3,TRBV4-1,NA,NA,TGCGCCAGCAGCCAAGATACCCTAGCACTACGCACAGATACGCAGTATTTT,CASSQDTLALRTDTQYF
13,TRBJ2-7,TRBV18,NA,few,TGTGCCAGCTCACCAGGCAGCGGTATCGAGCAGTACTTC,CASSPGSGIEQYF
15,TRBJ2-7,TRBV9,TRBD1,NA,TGTGCCAGCAGCGTAGAGGGACAGGGGGCCGACGAGCAGTACTTC,CASSVEGQGADEQYF
13,TRBJ1-2,TRBV30,TRBD1,NA,TGTGCCTGGAGTGTAAGGGGGCGCGGGGGCTACACCTTC,CAWSVRGRGGYTF
20,TRBJ2-4,TRBV4-1,TRBD2,NA,TGCGCCAGCAGCCCCGAGGGACTAGCGGGAGGCGGTGGGTCCAAAAACATTCAGTACTTC,CASSPEGLAGGGGSKNIQYF
14,TRBJ2-7,TRBV13,TRBD1,NA,TGTGCCAGCAGCTTCCCCAGGGGGTCCTACGAGCAGTACTTC,CASSFPRGSYEQYF
16,TRBJ1-1,TRBV10-3,NA,NA,TGTGCCATCGCAGGGGCCGCTGGAGAGAAGAACACTGAAGCTTTCTTT,CAIAGAAGEKNTEAFF
13,TRBJ2-3,TRBV7-2,NA,NA,TGTGCCAGCAGCCCCTACGTCACAGATACGCAGTATTTT,CASSPYVTDTQYF
15,TRBJ2-5,TRBV19,NA,once,TGTGCCAGTAGTATAGTGGCGGCCGATAAAGAGACCCAGTACTTC,CASSIVAADKETQYF
14,TRBJ2-4,TRBV23-1,NA,NA,TGCGCCAGCAGTCAATCACAGGGATTGGACATTCAGTACTTC,CASSQSQGLDIQYF
14,TRBJ1-1,TRBV5-4,NA,NA,TGTGCCAGCAGCTTGTGGCAGTTGAACACTGAAGCTTTCTTT,CASSLWQLNTEAFF
16,TRBJ2-2,TRBV3-1/TRBV3-2,TRBD2,NA,TGTGCCAGCAGTCGCGGACTAGCGATGGGCACCGGGGAGCTGTTTTTT,CASSRGLAMGTGELFF
15,TRBJ2-1,TRBV11-2,NA,once,TGTGCCAGCAGCTTAGGTGGGGCAGTTAGTAATGAGCAGTTCTTC,CASSLGGAVSNEQFF
15,TRBJ2-4,TRBV10-3,TRBD2,NA,TGTGCCATCAGTAGGACTAGCGCGCGTGGAAACATTCAGTACTTC,CAISRTSARGNIQYF
15,TRBJ2-1,TRBV6-5,TRBD1,NA,TGTGCCAGCAGCCGGACAGGCAATGTAGGTAATGAGCAGTTCTTC,CASSRTGNVGNEQFF
11,TRBJ2-1,TRBV11-2,NA,NA,TGTGCCGCTGGGAGTCCCTCCGAGCAGTTCTTC,CAAGSPSEQFF
16,TRBJ1-5,TRBV1,NA,NA,TGCACCAGCAGCCTTCCCTGGACAGATAGCAATCAGCCCCAGCATTTT,CTSSLPWTDSNQPQHF
15,TRBJ2-1,TRBV2,NA,NA,TGTGCCAGCAGTGAGGGCTTGAGCTCCTACAATGAGCAGTTCTTC,CASSEGLSSYNEQFF
17,TRBJ1-6,TRBV7-9,NA,NA,TGTGCCAGCAGCTTAGTATCAGGGTCTGGGATCAATTCACCCCTCCACTTT,CASSLVSGSGINSPLHF
15,TRBJ2-1,TRBV6-2/TRBV6-3,TRBD2,NA,TGTGCCAGCAGTCTAGCGGGAGTTCCCGTTAATGAGCAGTTCTTC,CASSLAGVPVNEQFF
15,TRBJ1-4,TRBV11-2,TRBD1,once,TGTGCCAGCAGCTCGCTACAGGGGGCTAATGAAAAACTGTTTTTT,CASSSLQGANEKLFF
14,TRBJ1-1,TRBV6-2/TRBV6-3,TRBD1,NA,TGTGCCAGCAGCTATGAGGGGGCTCGGACTGAAGCTTTCTTT,CASSYEGARTEAFF
17,TRBJ2-7,TRBV27,NA,NA,TGTGCCAGCAGTCCGGGGCGGTGGGGGGATCACTCCTACGAGCAGTACTTC,CASSPGRWGDHSYEQYF
15,TRBJ2-3,TRBV7-7,NA,NA,TGTGCTAGCAGCTTAGGCGGACAGAGCACAGATACGCAGTATTTT,CASSLGGQSTDTQYF
14,TRBJ2-3,TRBV5-1,NA,NA,TGCGCCAGCAGCTTGCCCCTAGCTACAGATACGCAGTATTTT,CASSLPLATDTQYF
12,TRBJ1-1,TRBV2,NA,NA,TGTGCCAGCAGTAAAATAAACACTGAAGCTTTCTTT,CASSKINTEAFF
16,TRBJ2-2,TRBV15,NA,NA,TGTGCCACCAGCAGAGTTACAGGATCGAACACCGGGGAGCTGTTTTTT,CATSRVTGSNTGELFF
14,TRBJ1-2,TRBV5-1,TRBD1,NA,TGCGCCAGCAGCAGAACGGGACAGATCTATGGCTACACCTTC,CASSRTGQIYGYTF
14,TRBJ2-7,TRBV11-2,TRBD1,NA,TGTGCCAGCAGCTCTGGCAGGGGGTCCTACGAGCAGTACTTC,CASSSGRGSYEQYF
15,TRBJ1-4,TRBV7-6,NA,once,TGTGCCAGCAGCTTATCCCCAGTAACTAATGAAAAACTGTTTTTT,CASSLSPVTNEKLFF
15,TRBJ2-1,TRBV11-2,NA,NA,TGTGCCAGCAGCTTAGGGACGGGATCCTACAATGAGCAGTTCTTC,CASSLGTGSYNEQFF
14,TRBJ1-1,TRBV30,NA,NA,TGTGCCTGGAGTGTTTGGGGGCAGAGCACTGAAGCTTTCTTT,CAWSVWGQSTEAFF
17,TRBJ2-3,TRBV19,TRBD2,NA,TGTGCCAGTAGTATAACCACTAGCGGGAGACACACAGATACGCAGTATTTT,CASSITTSGRHTDTQYF
15,TRBJ2-7,TRBV18,TRBD2,NA,TGTGCCAGCTCACCGGGGACTAGCGGAACCTACGAGCAGTACTTC,CASSPGTSGTYEQYF
13,TRBJ1-5,TRBV5-1,TRBD1,once,TGCGCCAGCAGCCCTCAGGGGGACCAGCCCCAGCATTTT,CASSPQGDQPQHF
12,TRBJ1-6,TRBV11-2,NA,once,TGTGCCAGCAGCTTATCCCTTTCACCCCTCCACTTT,CASSLSLSPLHF
16,TRBJ1-1,TRBV18,TRBD1,NA,TGTGCCAGCTCACCTTCCGGGACAGGAAAAAACACTGAAGCTTTCTTT,CASSPSGTGKNTEAFF
16,TRBJ1-2,TRBV12-1,NA,NA,TGTGCCAGCAGCCCAAAAAAGGGGTCTTGGGCCTATGGCTACACCTTC,CASSPKKGSWAYGYTF
13,TRBJ1-2,TRBV29-1,TRBD1,NA,TGCAGCGTGGGGACAGGGGCAGCCTATGGCTACACCTTC,CSVGTGAAYGYTF
14,TRBJ1-1,TRBV5-1,NA,NA,TGCGCCAGCAGCTTGGACAGGGTAGTCACTGAAGCTTTCTTT,CASSLDRVVTEAFF
15,TRBJ1-2,TRBV6-5,NA,NA,TGTGCCAGCAGTTACTCTCGAGACAGTAACTATGGCTACACCTTC,CASSYSRDSNYGYTF
17,TRBJ1-5,TRBV28,NA,NA,TGTGCCAGCAGTGCCACAGGGCTGAAGGTGAGCAATCAGCCCCAGCATTTT,CASSATGLKVSNQPQHF
15,TRBJ1-2,TRBV18,NA,NA,TGTGCCAGCTCACCACGGACAGATTCTAACTATGGCTACACCTTC,CASSPRTDSNYGYTF